This TCR beta chain stems from a study of T cells after posttransplantation cyclophosphamide. General study points: Tissue-infiltrating T cells from skin or gut overlapped little with blood T cells. Recipient CMV seropositivity and CMV reactivation strongly tracked TRB clonality.

Measured with immunoSEQ multiplex PCR; TCRdb has only the in-frame clones, and not every one. The data show 25,000 to 30,000 clones, roughly 85% seen once. The V gene's germline CDR1 is SGHRS and CDR2 YFSETQ. Trimming removed 0 bases from V and 8 bases from J; junction bases left unmatched: 1. CDR3 length: 15 residues. As for this clone: Its specificity is not known.

V gene TRBV5-1 combines with J gene TRBJ2-1; 14 bases match TRBD2. Sample: PBMCs. The source is a man in his forties or fifties. CDR3 sequence (DNA): TGCGCCAGCAGCTTGGCGGGACTAGCGGGAGATGAGCAGTTCTTC. As protein: CASSLAGLAGDEQFF.